This is a list of T cell receptor beta chains from one sample in a study of T cells in localized non-small cell lung cancer. Only in-frame clones appear in the TCRdb table, and some are missing; sequencing was by immunoSEQ multiplex PCR. This sample has about 74,000 clones, with 65% to 85% found just once. The sample was peripheral blood, taken before any cancer treatment. The receptors derive from a female donor older than 55 with stage I lung adenocarcinoma. CDR3s include the opening cysteine and the closing phenylalanine or tryptophan. D genes are given only for firm matches.

d_gene,j_gene,v_gene,CDR3aa
TRBD1,TRBJ1-2,TRBV28,CASSSPSSGGYGYTF
TRBD1,TRBJ1-2,TRBV5-1,CASSLGDSYGYTF
.,TRBJ2-7,TRBV28,CASRATGSYEQYF
TRBD1,TRBJ1-2,TRBV6-1,CASRPQGVYGYTF
.,TRBJ1-1,TRBV19,CASSISGTRGTEAFF
.,TRBJ2-1,TRBV19,CASSIAGSAPYNEQFF
.,TRBJ2-1,TRBV11-2,CASSLGAYNEQFF
.,TRBJ2-7,TRBV19,CASSTGGTGYEQYF
.,TRBJ2-5,TRBV11-3,CASSLSRPQETQYF
.,TRBJ2-5,TRBV5-1,CASSFGQGVEETQYF
.,TRBJ2-3,TRBV5-1,CASSPSGGADTQYF
TRBD1,TRBJ2-7,TRBV29-1,CSAGTGTYEQYF
.,TRBJ1-5,TRBV7-9,CASSLFDQPQHF
TRBD2,TRBJ2-1,TRBV7-9,CASSLRSGSSYNEQFF
TRBD1,TRBJ2-6,TRBV7-9,CASSFQGAGANVLTF
.,TRBJ2-3,TRBV27,CASSLSWKTDTQYF
TRBD2,TRBJ2-7,TRBV7-2,CASTSGTEQYF
.,TRBJ2-7,TRBV6-1,CASRRDWSSYEQYF
.,TRBJ2-7,TRBV6-1,CASRRPPYEQYF
.,TRBJ2-2,TRBV6-5,CASSWSGLGTGELFF
.,TRBJ2-1,TRBV7-3,CASAIGGYNEQFF
.,TRBJ2-1,TRBV7-3,CASSLEGNNEQFF
.,TRBJ1-5,TRBV18,CASSPRGDQPQHF
.,TRBJ2-7,TRBV4-3,CASSQGLGSYEQYF
.,TRBJ1-3,TRBV19,CASSIQRTGNTIYF
.,TRBJ1-2,TRBV9,CASSKNPRGAYNYGYTF
TRBD2,TRBJ2-7,TRBV7-2,CASSLAPAGGPYEQYF